This T cell receptor (beta chain) emerged from a study of blood T cell repertoires in COVID-19. Study-wide background: Samples of COVID-19 (acute and convalescent) were obtained from the United States, Italy and Spain. Sample material is recorded as cDNA or gDNA derived from T cells, B-cell-depleted T cells, or PBMCs.

The authors' processing: Amplification of reference gene primers provided the estimated nucleated cell counts. Libraries were prepared by immunoSEQ multiplex PCR; TCRdb keeps only in-frame clonotypes and omits some of them. V, J and clone size derive from that table, while D and trimming were established from the DNA sequence. Seen here are approximately 100,000 clones, approximately 70% observed once, and the top ten hold roughly 6.2%. The germline gives CDR1 MDHEN, CDR2 SYDVKM. V gave up 6 bases and J gave up 0 bases, with 9 bases separating them. This CDR3 is 15 amino acids long. The clonotype originates from an elderly man with acute or convalescent COVID-19. The chain combines TRBV28 with TRBJ2-6, with D possibly matching TRBD1 (6 bases). The sequenced sample consisted of peripheral blood. CDR3 DNA sequence: TGTGCCAGCAGGAAGGACAGCTCTGGGGCCAACGTCCTGACTTTC. It yields the protein CASRKDSSGANVLTF. Complete variable domain (other parts from reference TRBV28 and TRBJ2-6): DVKVTQSSRYLVKRTGEKVFLECVQDMDHENMFWYRQDPGLGLRLIYFSYDVKMKEKGDIPEGYSVSREKKERFSLILESASTNQTSMYLCASRKDSSGANVLTFGAGSRLTVL.